One sample yielded the 6 T cell receptor beta chains listed below, sequenced in a study of blood T cell repertoires in COVID-19. Profiled with immunoSEQ multiplex PCR; TCRdb holds only in-frame clones, not every one. Of approximately 97,000 clones listed, roughly 92% are singletons. What was sequenced was peripheral blood. These receptors came from a woman aged 50 to 60 with COVID-19, enrolled during active disease.

CDR3 region: CASSDRDRGYSPLHF. The CDR3 DNA sequence: TGCGCCAGCAGCGACCGGGACAGGGGGTATTCACCCCTCCACTTT. The chain joins TRBV5-1 to TRBJ1-6; the match to TRBD1 covers 11 bases. V lost 4 bases to trimming and J lost 8 bases; unmatched junction nucleotides: 5. CDR3 length equals 15 residues. CDR1 and CDR2 from the germline V gene are SGHRS and YFSETQ.

J is TRBJ1-5 and V is TRBV19; 9 bases line up with TRBD1. CDR3 length: 15 amino acids. Losses at the gene ends were 6 bases for V and 6 bases for J; bases not matched to a gene: 9. CDR1 and CDR2 from the germline V gene are LNHDA and SQIVND (reference sequence). In DNA form, the CDR3 reads TGTGCCAGTAGCGGTGGACAGGGGAGTCCTCAGCCCCAGCATTTT. Amino acids: CASSGGQGSPQPQHF. The full variable domain, its missing parts supplied by reference TRBV19 and TRBJ1-5, is DGGITQSPKYLFRKEGQNVTLSCEQNLNHDAMYWYRQDPGQGLRLIYYSQIVNDFQKGDIAEGYSVSREKKESFPLTVTSAQKNPTAFYLCASSGGQGSPQPQHFGDGTRLSIL.

This sequence joins TRBV28 and TRBJ2-3; a weak D match, TRBD1 (5 bases). Germline assignment: CDR1 MDHEN and CDR2 SYDVKM. V was shortened by 3 bases and J by 4 bases, with 17 bases between the two germline ends. This CDR3 region has 16 residues. The chain's CDR3 is CASSFAGKLLADTQYF. The CDR3 DNA follows: TGTGCCAGCAGTTTCGCAGGGAAATTACTGGCAGATACGCAGTATTTT. The whole variable domain, filled in from reference TRBV28 and TRBJ2-3, reads DVKVTQSSRYLVKRTGEKVFLECVQDMDHENMFWYRQDPGLGLRLIYFSYDVKMKEKGDIPEGYSVSREKKERFSLILESASTNQTSMYLCASSFAGKLLADTQYFGPGTRLTVL.

This chain connects TRBV19 to TRBJ1-2; TRBD1 is a possible D gene (5 bases). This CDR3 has 14 residues. The V and J ends lost 5 bases and 5 bases respectively, with 15 bases between them. CDR1 LNHDA and CDR2 SQIVND come from the germline V gene (reference sequence). DNA of the CDR3: TGTGCCAGTAGTCGTCAGGGAGGAAGGTATGGCTACACCTTC. Its protein product is CASSRQGGRYGYTF.

This clone has just a few counts. The rearrangement links TRBV10-3 to TRBJ1-5; no clear D. Germline CDR1 and CDR2: ENHRY and SYGVKD. With 0 bases removed from V and 5 bases from J, the gap between germline ends came to 8 bases. This CDR3 region has 14 residues. The CDR3 loop reads CAISESRRDQPQHF. The CDR3 nucleotides read TGTGCCATCAGTGAGTCTAGACGGGATCAGCCCCAGCATTTT.

The rearrangement uses TRBV7-8 and TRBJ1-2, with a tentative D call TRBD1 (6 bases). The CDR3 consists of 14 residues. Between the trimmed V and J ends, which lost 5 bases and 2 bases, there was a span of 12 bases. Germline values: CDR1 SGHVS, CDR2 FQNEAQ. CDR3 sequence (DNA): TGTGCCAGCAGCCCAGGGGCTCAAAACTATGGCTACACCTTC. This codes for CASSPGAQNYGYTF.